Below are 27 T cell receptor beta chains sequenced from a single sample in a study of blood T cell repertoires in COVID-19. Only in-frame clones appear in the TCRdb table, and some are missing; sequencing was by immunoSEQ multiplex PCR. The profile shows under 500,000 clones, roughly 89% of them singletons. The sample consisted of peripheral blood. The receptors were sampled from a woman in her twenties or thirties with acute or convalescent COVID-19.

The V call is TRBV28, the J call TRBJ1-6; tentative D call: TRBD1 (6 bases). Trimming stripped 3 bases from V and 0 bases from J, with 12 bases between. This CDR3 has 17 residues. Germline CDR1 and CDR2: MDHEN and SYDVKM. CDR3: CASSFVRGGSYNSPLHF. In DNA form, the CDR3 reads TGTGCCAGCAGTTTTGTCAGGGGCGGCTCCTATAATTCACCCCTCCACTTT.

This clone has only a few counts. V is TRBV7-2 and J is TRBJ1-2; possibly TRBD1 for D (5 bases). Trimming shortened V by 4 bases and J by 4 bases, and 16 bases separated the two germline ends. Germline CDR1 SGHTA, CDR2 FQGNSA. This CDR3 is built from 15 residues. The CDR3 spells CASSSPSGGSYGYTF. The CDR3 nucleotides are TGTGCCAGCAGCTCGCCCTCCGGGGGTAGCTATGGCTACACCTTC.

The gene calls are TRBV27 and TRBJ2-5; a weak D match, TRBD2 (5 bases). Germline V gives CDR1 MNHEY, CDR2 SMNVEV (reference sequence). Trimming pared 5 bases from V and 0 bases from J, leaving 13 bases between. The CDR3 contains 15 residues. The CDR3 reads CASSLAGYYQETQYF. The CDR3 DNA follows: TGTGCCAGCAGTCTAGCCGGGTACTACCAAGAGACCCAGTACTTC.

This sequence joins TRBV15 and TRBJ2-2; TRBD1 matches at 8 bases. Germline CDR1 LNHNV, CDR2 YYDKDF (reference sequence). The CDR3 consists of 17 residues. V lost 3 bases, J lost 1 base, and 7 bases stayed unmatched. CDR3 nucleotides: TGTGCCACCAGCAGCGACAGGGGAGGTTGGAACACCGGGGAGCTGTTTTTT. This gives the protein CATSSDRGGWNTGELFF.

This chain connects TRBV20-1 to TRBJ1-2; possibly TRBD1 for D (5 bases). The CDR3 has 11 residues. Germline CDR1 reads DFQATT; CDR2 reads SNEGSKA (reference sequence). Deletions cut 8 bases from V and 3 bases from J, with 10 bases between. CDR3 DNA sequence: TGCAGTCCCTGGGGGGACTATGGCTACACCTTC. The encoded protein is CSPWGDYGYTF.

V and J are TRBV27 and TRBJ1-2; possibly TRBD1 for D (5 bases). The germline V and J ends were trimmed by 5 bases and 4 bases, with 20 bases remaining between them. The CDR3 sequence is 16 residues long. Germline CDR1 is MNHEY and CDR2 is SMNVEV (reference sequence). CDR3 coding DNA: TGTGCCAGCAGTCCCACCCCGAAGAGACAGATCTATGGCTACACCTTC. It specifies CASSPTPKRQIYGYTF.

The chain has TRBV19 and TRBJ2-2; 15 bases map to TRBD2. This CDR3 spans 17 amino acids. CDR1 is LNHDA and CDR2 is SQIVND in the germline V gene (reference sequence). The J segment lost 3 bases and the V segment lost 10 bases, leaving 9 bases of the junction unmatched. DNA of the CDR3: TGTGCCACCGAGGGACTAGCGGGGGGACGAGACACCGGGGAGCTGTTTTTT. This sequence encodes CATEGLAGGRDTGELFF.

The CDR3: CASSLSNKGNEQFF. The CDR3 DNA is TGTGCCAGCAGTTTATCGAACAAGGGGAATGAGCAGTTCTTC. The gene calls are TRBV27 and TRBJ2-1; possibly TRBD1 for D (5 bases). The length of the CDR3 is 14 residues. The V end was cut by 0 bases, the J end by 7 bases, with 10 bases between. Germline V CDR1 and CDR2: MNHEY, SMNVEV (reference sequence).

The gene calls are TRBV4-1 and TRBJ1-5, with D possibly TRBD1 on 5 matching bases. Trimming removed 1 base at V and 0 bases at J, with 10 bases between. The CDR3 is 16 residues long. Germline values: CDR1 MGHRA, CDR2 YSYEKL. CDR3: CASSQVWDSSNQPQHF. For the CDR3, the DNA is TGCGCCAGCAGCCAAGTGTGGGACTCTAGCAATCAGCCCCAGCATTTT.

The gene calls are TRBV20-1 and TRBJ2-1; possible D gene TRBD2, 7 bases. The CDR3 consists of 10 residues. Trimming pared 6 bases from V and 9 bases from J, leaving 9 bases between. CDR1 is DFQATT and CDR2 is SNEGSKA in the germline V gene (reference sequence). CDR3 sequence (DNA): TGCAGTGCGGGGGGGCTTGAGCAGTTCTTC. Amino acid sequence: CSAGGLEQFF.

The chain couples TRBV5-1 to TRBJ2-5, with 7 bases fitting TRBD2. Per the germline V gene, CDR1 is SGHRS and CDR2 is YFSETQ. This CDR3 region has 16 residues. V was clipped by 4 bases and J by 1 base; unmatched bases: 10. CDR3 coding DNA: TGCGCCAGCAGCCAGGGACTAATCCCCATCCAAGAGACCCAGTACTTC. It yields the protein CASSQGLIPIQETQYF.

The rearrangement joins TRBV7-9 to TRBJ1-2; maybe TRBD1 (6 bases). The CDR3 covers 14 residues. Germline CDR1 SEHNR, CDR2 FQNEAQ (reference sequence). V gave up 6 bases and J gave up 2 bases, with 13 bases separating them. Written as DNA, the CDR3 is TGTGCCAGCAGACTGACAGGAGTAAACTATGGCTACACCTTC. This sequence encodes CASRLTGVNYGYTF.

This clone occurred a few times. CDR3 protein: CASSPGGSWSPLHF. CDR3 DNA sequence: TGCGCCAGCAGCCCAGGGGGCTCCTGGTCACCCCTCCACTTT. This rearrangement joins TRBV5-1 to TRBJ1-6, with 8 bases that match TRBD1. CDR3 length equals 14 residues. The germline V gene encodes CDR1 SGHRS and CDR2 YFSETQ. J lost 10 bases, V lost 4 bases, and 7 bases had no gene match.

The genes are TRBV20-1 and TRBJ2-1; 11 bases agree with TRBD2. Germline V gives CDR1 DFQATT, CDR2 SNEGSKA (reference sequence). Trimming took 6 bases from V and 12 from J; bases not matched to a gene: 4. The CDR3 is 11 amino acids. The CDR3, as DNA: TGCAGTGCAAAGCTAGCGGGGGGGCAGTTCTTC. Translated, it gives CSAKLAGGQFF.

The rearrangement links TRBV9 to TRBJ1-4; TRBD1 matches at 7 bases. The CDR3 spans 15 residues. Per germline, CDR1 SGDLS and CDR2 YYNGEE. V was pared by 3 bases and J by 4 bases, with 6 bases of the junction left unmatched. CDR3 nucleotides: TGTGCCAGCAGCGAGGGGGCGCAGGTTAATGAAAAACTGTTTTTT. Translated: CASSEGAQVNEKLFF.

V and J are TRBV7-2 and TRBJ1-3; D gene uncertain. This CDR3 comprises 15 residues. Trimming removed 1 base from V and 0 bases from J, with 7 bases in between. Germline CDR1 is SGHTA and CDR2 is FQGNSA. CDR3 bases: TGTGCCAGCAGCTTAGTCTCGTTCTCTGGAAACACCATATATTTT. This codes for CASSLVSFSGNTIYF.

This chain connects TRBV7-8 to TRBJ2-7, with D maybe TRBD2 (5 bases). Germline assignment: CDR1 SGHVS and CDR2 FQNEAQ. Trimming removed 5 bases at V and 4 bases at J, with 12 bases between. The CDR3 is 13 amino acids. CDR3 DNA: TGTGCCAGCAGCGGATGGGAGCTATACGAGCAGTACTTC. This gives the protein CASSGWELYEQYF.

This clone was picked up one time. The chain is built from TRBV15 and TRBJ1-5; D not resolved. The CDR3 sequence is 14 residues long. Germline CDR1 is LNHNV and CDR2 is YYDKDF (reference sequence). Trimming took 1 base from V and 6 from J, leaving 10 bases between them. The CDR3 DNA follows: TGTGCCACCAGCAGAGCGGGGAGGTCTCAGCCCCAGCATTTT. Its translation is CATSRAGRSQPQHF.

V is TRBV18 and J is TRBJ2-3; D uncertain. Trimming took 4 bases from V and 2 from J, leaving 4 bases between them. This CDR3 is 12 amino acids long. Germline CDR1 and CDR2: KGHSH and LQKENI. DNA for the CDR3: TGTGCCAGCTCACTAATCACAGATACGCAGTATTTT. Protein product: CASSLITDTQYF.

The chain uses TRBV6-5 and TRBJ2-1; D unclear. CDR1 and CDR2 (germline): MNHEY, SVGAGI. V lost 2 bases and J lost 8, with 13 bases in between. This CDR3 has 14 residues. DNA for the CDR3: TGTGCCAGCAGTTACCAGTTTGCGGCCGATGAGCAGTTCTTC. It translates to CASSYQFAADEQFF.

The gene calls are TRBV7-3 and TRBJ2-1, with TRBD2 matching 12 bases. The CDR3 is made up of 15 amino acids. CDR1 and CDR2 from the germline V gene are SGHTA and FQGTGA. V was pared by 6 bases and J by 8 bases, with 8 bases of the junction left unmatched. The CDR3 DNA reads TGTGCCAGCAGTTCACTAGCGGGGGGTATGGATGAGCAGTTCTTC. This sequence encodes CASSSLAGGMDEQFF.

This clone was recorded once. The rearrangement joins TRBV28 to TRBJ1-2; 7 bases fit TRBD1. V shed 5 bases, J shed 4 bases, and the junction held 7 bases outside the gene matches. CDR1 is MDHEN, CDR2 SYDVKM, per germline. The CDR3 sequence is 14 residues long. The CDR3 sequence is CASSEGQLIYGYTF. Here the CDR3 DNA reads TGTGCCAGCAGTGAGGGACAGTTGATCTATGGCTACACCTTC.

The CDR3 DNA reads TGTGCCAGCAGTAAGGGACAGGGGGCTGGACAGCCCCAGCATTTT. It translates to CASSKGQGAGQPQHF. This chain joins TRBV6-5 and TRBJ1-5; 12 bases agree with TRBD1. This CDR3 comprises 15 residues. V lost 5 bases and J lost 7; bases outside the gene matches: 6. The germline CDR1 and CDR2 sequences are MNHEY and SVGAGI.

CDR3 nucleotides: TGTGCCAGCAGCTCACCCGCTATGAACACTGAAGCTTTCTTT. Its translation: CASSSPAMNTEAFF. The rearrangement uses TRBV28 and TRBJ1-1, with D unclear. The CDR3 has 14 amino acids. Trimming took 6 bases from V and 0 from J, leaving 11 bases between them. Germline V lookup: CDR1 MDHEN, CDR2 SYDVKM.

This chain uses TRBV19 with TRBJ1-2, with 9 positions matching TRBD1. V trimming: 5 bases; J trimming: 8 bases; junction bases outside the gene matches: 9. Germline V CDR1 and CDR2: LNHDA, SQIVND (reference sequence). The CDR3 runs 14 residues. The CDR3 sequence is CASSHRTGEFGYTF. CDR3 nucleotides: TGTGCCAGTAGTCACAGGACAGGGGAATTCGGCTACACCTTC.

The chain carries TRBV9 and TRBJ2-1, with a weak D call TRBD2 (7 bases). This CDR3 has 15 residues. Trimming shortened V by 0 bases and J by 7 bases, and 14 bases separated the two germline ends. Germline CDR1 reads SGDLS; CDR2 reads YYNGEE. This CDR3 reads CASSVVSGGANEQFF. In nucleotides, the CDR3 is TGTGCCAGCAGCGTAGTTAGTGGGGGGGCTAATGAGCAGTTCTTC. Based on the CDR3 plus reference TRBV9 and TRBJ2-1, the full variable domain is DSGVTQTPKHLITATGQRVTLRCSPRSGDLSVYWYQQSLDQGLQFLIQYYNGEERAKGNILERFSAQQFPDLHSELNLSSLELGDSALYFCASSVVSGGANEQFFGPGTRLTVL.

Concerning this clone itself: Additional DNA sequences in this sample encode the identical CDR3. V usage is TRBV5-4 and J usage is TRBJ2-3, with D perhaps TRBD2 (7 bases). Trimming stripped 2 bases from V and 3 bases from J, with 10 bases between. Germline V CDR1 and CDR2: SGHNT, YYREEE (reference sequence). The CDR3 runs 14 residues. CDR3 sequence: CASSLSGTTDTQYF. The DNA for the CDR3 is TGTGCCAGCAGCTTAAGCGGGACAACAGATACGCAGTATTTT. Full variable domain (rest looked up from reference TRBV5-4 and TRBJ2-3): ETGVTQSPTHLIKTRGQQVTLRCSSQSGHNTVSWYQQALGQGPQFIFQYYREEENGRGNFPPRFSGLQFPNYSSELNVNALELDDSALYLCASSLSGTTDTQYFGPGTRLTVL.